A single sample gave rise to the 30 T cell receptor beta chains below, sequenced in a study of early T cells in non-severe SARS-CoV-2 infection. One entry per CDR3 protein, called by TCRdb with MiXCR from the 5' RACE reads. This table holds about 48,000 distinct CDR3 sequences, 6.2% found once. The sample consisted of whole blood, taken at baseline. The source is an adult who was a healthcare worker with PCR-confirmed SARS-CoV-2 infection or an uninfected control (not recorded which).

This clonotype was observed many times. This chain joins TRBV5-1 and TRBJ1-2; D might be TRBD1 (5 bases). Germline V gives CDR1 SGHRS, CDR2 YFSETQ. V was pared by 3 bases and J by 5 bases, with 11 bases between. This CDR3 has 13 residues. The CDR3 here is CASSSGTSYGYTF. The CDR3 DNA is TGCGCCAGCAGCTCGGGGACCTCTTATGGCTACACCTTC.

The gene calls are TRBV29-1 and TRBJ2-2; D gene uncertain. The CDR3 extends over 13 amino acids. Germline assignment: CDR1 SQVTM and CDR2 ANQGSEA. Trimming removed 3 bases from V and 0 bases from J, with 5 bases in between. The CDR3 region is CSVDYTNTGELFF. As DNA, the CDR3 is TGCAGCGTTGACTACACGAACACCGGGGAGCTGTTTTTT.

Remarks on this clonotype: Given a much more abundant clone one base away, this may be a read error. The gene calls are TRBV10-3 and TRBJ2-3, with 9 bases lining up with TRBD2. V lost 6 bases and J lost 4; bases outside the gene matches: 5. The CDR3 runs to 14 residues. Germline CDR1 ENHRY, CDR2 SYGVKD. CDR3 amino acids: CAIRTSGRADTQYF. The CDR3 nucleotides are TGTGCCATCAGGACTAGCGGACGCGCAGATACGCAGTATTTT.

This chain joins TRBV7-2 and TRBJ2-5, with D perhaps being TRBD1 or TRBD2 (5 bases each). V dropped 3 bases and J dropped 5 bases, with 16 bases sitting between them. Per germline, CDR1 SGHTA and CDR2 FQGNSA. The CDR3 is made up of 15 amino acids. The CDR3 loop reads CASSLNTGPRETQYF. DNA for the CDR3: TGTGCCAGCAGCTTGAATACGGGACCGAGGGAGACCCAGTACTTC. The entire variable domain, with the rest obtained from reference TRBV7-2 and TRBJ2-5, is as follows: GAGVSQSPSNKVTEKGKDVELRCDPISGHTALYWYRQSLGQGLEFLIYFQGNSAPDKSGLPSDRFSAERTGGSVSTLTIQRTQQEDSAVYLCASSLNTGPRETQYFGPGTRLLVL.

The chain combines TRBV5-4 with TRBJ2-5; 11 bases agree with TRBD1. Looked up from germline, CDR1 is SGHNT and CDR2 is YYREEE (reference sequence). The CDR3 has 16 amino acids. Trimming removed 4 bases from V and 0 bases from J; junction bases left unmatched: 5. The CDR3 DNA reads as TGTGCCAGCAGCCCTGGACAGGGGGCAAACCAAGAGACCCAGTACTTC. Its protein is CASSPGQGANQETQYF.

In this sample, this clonotype turned up many times. The V gene is TRBV4-1, the J gene TRBJ2-2; 9 positions agree with TRBD1. The CDR3 spans 18 residues. Germline V lookup: CDR1 MGHRA, CDR2 YSYEKL. Unmatched junction bases numbered 8, after V lost 0 bases and J lost 3 bases. The CDR3 DNA follows: TGCGCCAGCAGCCAAGAAGCGGGACAGGGTCGTGACACCGGGGAGCTGTTTTTT. It yields the protein CASSQEAGQGRDTGELFF.

This clonotype was seen more than once but under ten times. The chain is built from TRBV29-1 and TRBJ2-1; 10 positions match TRBD2. The germline gives CDR1 SQVTM, CDR2 ANQGSEA. The CDR3 sequence is 14 residues long. Trimming removed 2 bases from V and 10 bases from J; junction bases left unmatched: 8. CDR3 sequence reads: CSVETSGTGTEQFF. CDR3 nucleotides: TGCAGCGTTGAAACTAGCGGGACCGGAACGGAGCAGTTCTTC.

This clonotype came up many times. CDR3 DNA sequence: TGTGCCAGCAGCCAAGAGATGGACGGTAACAGGGATGAAAAACTGTTTTTT. Translated, it gives CASSQEMDGNRDEKLFF. The chain joins TRBV3-1 to TRBJ1-4; TRBD1 might be the D (6 bases). CDR1 is LGHDT, CDR2 YNNKEL, per germline (reference sequence). V shed 0 bases and J shed 6 bases, with 17 bases lying between them. This CDR3 spans 17 amino acids.

This clonotype has a handful of counts. The rearrangement links TRBV6-2 or TRBV6-3 to TRBJ2-1; D remains ambiguous. The CDR3 covers 14 residues. Deletions cut 0 bases from V and 10 bases from J, with 13 bases between. Germline CDR1 is MNHEY and CDR2 is SVGEGT. CDR3 loop: CASSYSRVLREQFF. The CDR3 DNA follows: TGTGCCAGCAGTTACTCGAGAGTTTTGCGGGAGCAGTTCTTC.

Written as DNA, the CDR3 is TGCAGTGCTGGGACGATCGGGCCACCCGAAGATTACGAGCAGTACTTC. Protein sequence: CSAGTIGPPEDYEQYF. V usage is TRBV20-1 and J usage is TRBJ2-7; either TRBD1 or TRBD2 may supply D (5 bases each). Trimming took 5 bases from V and 4 from J, leaving 24 bases between them. Per germline, CDR1 DFQATT and CDR2 SNEGSKA (reference sequence). The CDR3 sequence is 16 residues long.

The chain links TRBV28 to TRBJ2-5; the D is unclear. Germline V gene sequence: CDR1 MDHEN, CDR2 SYDVKM. The CDR3 spans 13 residues. Between the trimmed V and J ends, which lost 3 bases and 4 bases, there was a span of 9 bases. CDR3 residues: CASSLIPGETQYF. In DNA, the CDR3 is TGTGCCAGCAGTTTGATTCCGGGAGAGACCCAGTACTTC.

This clonotype occurred many times. CDR3 loop: CASSQGWGSYEQYF. The CDR3 DNA is TGTGCCAGCAGCCAAGGGTGGGGCTCCTACGAGCAGTACTTC. The chain recombines TRBV14 with TRBJ2-7; D ambiguous. The V end was cut by 1 base, the J end by 0 bases, with 7 bases between. This CDR3 region has 14 residues. Germline-derived CDR1 and CDR2 are SGHDN and FVKESK.

This clonotype has only a few counts. Written as DNA, the CDR3 is TGTGCCACCAGCAGAACAGGGGGCACGGACGAGCAGTACTTC. Its protein is CATSRTGGTDEQYF. The J gene is TRBJ2-7, the V gene TRBV15; 9 positions agree with TRBD1. V lost 2 bases and J lost 5; bases outside the gene matches: 4. The length of the CDR3 is 14 residues. Germline CDR1 is LNHNV and CDR2 is YYDKDF (reference sequence).

This clonotype was observed a few times. The chain recombines TRBV19 with TRBJ2-5; D call uncertain. This CDR3 region has 16 residues. The ends were cut back, 0 bases at V and 4 bases at J, with 15 bases in the middle. Germline V gene data show CDR1 as LNHDA and CDR2 as SQIVND (reference sequence). CDR3 region: CASSIDLRSVGETQYF. The DNA for the CDR3 is TGTGCCAGTAGTATAGACCTGAGGAGCGTTGGAGAGACCCAGTACTTC. The variable domain in full, completed from reference TRBV19 and TRBJ2-5, reads DGGITQSPKYLFRKEGQNVTLSCEQNLNHDAMYWYRQDPGQGLRLIYYSQIVNDFQKGDIAEGYSVSREKKESFPLTVTSAQKNPTAFYLCASSIDLRSVGETQYFGPGTRLLVL.

This clonotype has a count of ten or more. J is TRBJ2-4 and V is TRBV6-6; D is uncertain. Trimming cost V 4 bases and J 6 bases, with 4 bases left between them. Germline V gene data show CDR1 as MNHNY and CDR2 as SVGAGI (reference sequence). The CDR3 is made up of 11 amino acids. CDR3 protein: CASSFGNIQYF. The CDR3 coding sequence is TGTGCCAGCAGTTTCGGAAACATTCAGTACTTC.

This clonotype was counted at least ten times. This chain joins TRBV27 and TRBJ1-2; D remains ambiguous. The CDR3 spans 13 residues. Germline-derived CDR1 and CDR2 are MNHEY and SMNVEV (reference sequence). Trimming took off 6 bases at V and 1 base at J, with 9 bases between the two ends. CDR3 in amino acids: CASSYQSNYGYTF. DNA for the CDR3: TGTGCCAGCAGCTACCAGAGTAACTATGGCTACACCTTC.

In its sample, this clonotype was seen many times. The V call is TRBV19, the J call TRBJ1-5; D is ambiguous. The CDR3 extends over 15 amino acids. Per the germline V gene, CDR1 is LNHDA and CDR2 is SQIVND (reference sequence). V lost 3 bases and J lost 1, with 10 bases in between. The CDR3 DNA reads as TGTGCCAGTAGTATTGACGTGGGGAGCAATCAGCCCCAGCATTTT. Amino acid sequence: CASSIDVGSNQPQHF.

The table lists this clonotype with a few counts. The chain carries TRBV5-1 and TRBJ2-1; perhaps TRBD2 as D (6 bases). This CDR3 region has 16 residues. V was cut by 0 bases and J by 8 bases, with 18 bases left in between. From germline, CDR1 is SGHRS and CDR2 YFSETQ. The DNA of the CDR3 is TGCGCCAGCAGCTTGGAGCCAGCGGGTGATGTTGATGAGCAGTTCTTC. Amino acids: CASSLEPAGDVDEQFF.

This clonotype was seen repeatedly, ten times or more. This rearrangement joins TRBV2 to TRBJ1-5; 11 nucleotides line up with TRBD1. CDR1 and CDR2 (germline): SNHLY, FYNNEI. This CDR3 spans 15 amino acids. V lost 4 bases and J lost 1; bases outside the gene matches: 0. The CDR3 DNA reads TGTGCCAGCAGTGGGGACAGGGGGAGCAATCAGCCCCAGCATTTT. This sequence encodes CASSGDRGSNQPQHF.

This clonotype was counted only a few times. V is TRBV24-1 and J is TRBJ2-2; 9 bases agree with TRBD1. After removal of 8 bases from V and 5 bases from J, the junction contained 5 bases not matched to a gene. The CDR3 spans 14 residues. Per the germline V gene, CDR1 is KGHDR and CDR2 is SFDVKD. Here the CDR3 DNA reads TGTGCCACCATGGGACAGGGTAGGACCGGGGAGCTGTTTTTT. Translation: CATMGQGRTGELFF.

This clonotype has just a few counts. This chain connects TRBV29-1 to TRBJ1-6; a possible D gene is TRBD1 (6 bases). Trimming pared 6 bases from V and 8 bases from J, leaving 11 bases between. CDR1 and CDR2 (germline): SQVTM, ANQGSEA. This CDR3 is 12 amino acids long. In DNA form, the CDR3 reads TGCAGCGTCGGACAGCCGGATTCACCCCTCCACTTT. This gives the protein CSVGQPDSPLHF. Full variable domain (outside the CDR3, taken from reference TRBV29-1 and TRBJ1-6): SAVISQKPSRDICQRGTSLTIQCQVDSQVTMMFWYRQQPGQSLTLIATANQGSEATYESGFVIDKFPISRPNLTFSTLTVSNMSPEDSSIYLCSVGQPDSPLHFGNGTRLTVT.

This clonotype was found many times. The genes are TRBV27 and TRBJ2-5; TRBD1 matches 7 bases. The length of the CDR3 is 13 residues. Germline CDR1 is MNHEY and CDR2 is SMNVEV (reference sequence). V gave up 5 bases and J gave up 5 bases; unmatched junction bases: 5. The CDR3 protein is CASSHRGQETQYF. CDR3 DNA: TGTGCCAGCAGTCATAGGGGGCAGGAGACCCAGTACTTC.

This sequence joins TRBV11-2 and TRBJ2-1; 7 positions match TRBD2. With V trimmed by 8 bases and J by 4 bases, 8 bases remained unmatched. The germline V gene has CDR1 SGHAT and CDR2 FQNNGV. The CDR3 totals 14 residues. CDR3 region: CASARDSGYNEQFF. CDR3 sequence (DNA): TGTGCCAGCGCTAGGGATAGCGGGTACAATGAGCAGTTCTTC.

This clonotype was seen many times. The chain links TRBV6-4 to TRBJ1-6; D may be TRBD1 (5 bases). CDR3 size: 12 residues. Germline CDR1 reads MRHNA; CDR2 reads SNTAGT. Trimming took off 6 bases at V and 8 bases at J, with 8 bases between the two ends. CDR3 protein: CASSKGDSPLHF. Written as DNA, the CDR3 is TGTGCCAGCAGCAAAGGGGATTCACCCCTCCACTTT.

This chain connects TRBV20-1 to TRBJ2-3, with 8 bases matching TRBD1. CDR3 length equals 15 residues. Per the germline V gene, CDR1 is DFQATT and CDR2 is SNEGSKA (reference sequence). Germline trimming cut 0 bases from V and 4 bases from J; bases unmatched to any gene: 6. The CDR3 nucleotides read TGCAGTGCTAGAGATCCGACAGGGGCCGCAGATACGCAGTATTTT. This encodes CSARDPTGAADTQYF.

This clonotype has ten or more counts. The V and J genes are TRBV5-1 and TRBJ2-3; 8 bases line up with TRBD1. The ends lost 2 bases at V and 5 bases at J; junction bases unmatched: 7. Germline-derived CDR1 and CDR2 are SGHRS and YFSETQ. The CDR3 contains 15 residues. The CDR3 sequence is CASSFGGQGRDTQYF. The CDR3 nucleotides read TGCGCCAGCAGCTTTGGAGGACAGGGCAGAGATACGCAGTATTTT.

This clonotype was counted a few times. The chain is built from TRBV2 and TRBJ1-2; tentative D call: TRBD1 (5 bases). CDR3 length: 13 amino acids. With 6 bases removed from V and 2 bases from J, the gap between germline ends came to 10 bases. The germline CDR1 and CDR2 sequences are SNHLY and FYNNEI. CDR3 residues: CASSRDLNYGYTF. CDR3 nucleotide sequence: TGTGCCAGCAGCCGGGACTTAAACTATGGCTACACCTTC.

As for this clonotype: Given a much more abundant clone one base away, this may be a read error. The CDR3 end shows no conserved phenylalanine or tryptophan, and so a read error is likely. The chain combines TRBV29-1 with TRBJ2-7; TRBD2 matches at 7 bases. Looked up from germline, CDR1 is SQVTM and CDR2 is ANQGSEA. The trim removed 7 bases at V and 1 base at J, leaving 10 bases unmatched. CDR3 length: 14 residues. The CDR3 region is CSAQGGGRSYEQYL. In DNA, the CDR3 is TGCAGCGCCCAAGGCGGCGGGAGATCCTACGAGCAGTACTTA.

This clonotype occurred many times. This chain joins TRBV18 and TRBJ2-6, with 7 bases matching TRBD1. The germline V gene has CDR1 KGHSH and CDR2 LQKENI. The CDR3 is made up of 15 amino acids. The junction had 1 base not matched to a gene; V was cut back by 3 bases and J by 2 bases. CDR3 in amino acids: CASSPTGAGANVLTF. The DNA of the CDR3 is TGTGCCAGCTCACCTACAGGGGCTGGGGCCAACGTCCTGACTTTC.

This clonotype was detected a few times. This sequence joins TRBV20-1 and TRBJ2-3, with D perhaps matching TRBD2 (6 bases). V shed 7 bases and J shed 10 bases, with 12 bases lying between them. The length of the CDR3 is 10 residues. Germline V lookup: CDR1 DFQATT, CDR2 SNEGSKA (reference sequence). The CDR3: CSVEGGAQYF. CDR3 in DNA: TGCAGTGTCGAGGGCGGGGCGCAGTATTTT.